This T cell receptor beta chain stems from a study of vaccination effects on CD4 cells after COVID-19. About the study: Participants got two doses of BNT162b2 or mRNA-1273 vaccine.

Before any sequencing was done, the ViraFEST assay used viral peptide pools to expand antigen-specific CD4+ T cells. CD4+ T cells were isolated after 10 days of culture. The vaccine recipients had no prior SARS-CoV-2 infection, with negative nucleocapsid antibodies. This CDR3 has 17 residues. V dropped 5 bases and J dropped 2; count of bases not matched to a gene: 12. Germline values: CDR1 LNHDA, CDR2 SQIVND (reference sequence). To note about this clone: Its antigen is not identified.

Generated by immunoSEQ multiplex PCR, the TCRdb table keeps only in-frame clones and is missing some. The sample gives about 34,000 clones, 55% to 85% of which show up once; around 30% is in the top ten. This clonotype was obtained from a human donor who received a COVID-19 vaccine. This rearrangement joins TRBV19 to TRBJ2-1, with TRBD2 matching 7 bases. Specimen: CD4+ T cells from PBMCs cultured with HCoV-OC43 spike peptides, collected before COVID-19 vaccination. Subset: HCoV-OC43 spike overlapping peptide pool stimulation. The CDR3 bases are TGTGCCAGTAGTCCCTCCGGGGGGAGCGGCCCCTACAATGAGCAGTTCTTC. Amino acids: CASSPSGGSGPYNEQFF.